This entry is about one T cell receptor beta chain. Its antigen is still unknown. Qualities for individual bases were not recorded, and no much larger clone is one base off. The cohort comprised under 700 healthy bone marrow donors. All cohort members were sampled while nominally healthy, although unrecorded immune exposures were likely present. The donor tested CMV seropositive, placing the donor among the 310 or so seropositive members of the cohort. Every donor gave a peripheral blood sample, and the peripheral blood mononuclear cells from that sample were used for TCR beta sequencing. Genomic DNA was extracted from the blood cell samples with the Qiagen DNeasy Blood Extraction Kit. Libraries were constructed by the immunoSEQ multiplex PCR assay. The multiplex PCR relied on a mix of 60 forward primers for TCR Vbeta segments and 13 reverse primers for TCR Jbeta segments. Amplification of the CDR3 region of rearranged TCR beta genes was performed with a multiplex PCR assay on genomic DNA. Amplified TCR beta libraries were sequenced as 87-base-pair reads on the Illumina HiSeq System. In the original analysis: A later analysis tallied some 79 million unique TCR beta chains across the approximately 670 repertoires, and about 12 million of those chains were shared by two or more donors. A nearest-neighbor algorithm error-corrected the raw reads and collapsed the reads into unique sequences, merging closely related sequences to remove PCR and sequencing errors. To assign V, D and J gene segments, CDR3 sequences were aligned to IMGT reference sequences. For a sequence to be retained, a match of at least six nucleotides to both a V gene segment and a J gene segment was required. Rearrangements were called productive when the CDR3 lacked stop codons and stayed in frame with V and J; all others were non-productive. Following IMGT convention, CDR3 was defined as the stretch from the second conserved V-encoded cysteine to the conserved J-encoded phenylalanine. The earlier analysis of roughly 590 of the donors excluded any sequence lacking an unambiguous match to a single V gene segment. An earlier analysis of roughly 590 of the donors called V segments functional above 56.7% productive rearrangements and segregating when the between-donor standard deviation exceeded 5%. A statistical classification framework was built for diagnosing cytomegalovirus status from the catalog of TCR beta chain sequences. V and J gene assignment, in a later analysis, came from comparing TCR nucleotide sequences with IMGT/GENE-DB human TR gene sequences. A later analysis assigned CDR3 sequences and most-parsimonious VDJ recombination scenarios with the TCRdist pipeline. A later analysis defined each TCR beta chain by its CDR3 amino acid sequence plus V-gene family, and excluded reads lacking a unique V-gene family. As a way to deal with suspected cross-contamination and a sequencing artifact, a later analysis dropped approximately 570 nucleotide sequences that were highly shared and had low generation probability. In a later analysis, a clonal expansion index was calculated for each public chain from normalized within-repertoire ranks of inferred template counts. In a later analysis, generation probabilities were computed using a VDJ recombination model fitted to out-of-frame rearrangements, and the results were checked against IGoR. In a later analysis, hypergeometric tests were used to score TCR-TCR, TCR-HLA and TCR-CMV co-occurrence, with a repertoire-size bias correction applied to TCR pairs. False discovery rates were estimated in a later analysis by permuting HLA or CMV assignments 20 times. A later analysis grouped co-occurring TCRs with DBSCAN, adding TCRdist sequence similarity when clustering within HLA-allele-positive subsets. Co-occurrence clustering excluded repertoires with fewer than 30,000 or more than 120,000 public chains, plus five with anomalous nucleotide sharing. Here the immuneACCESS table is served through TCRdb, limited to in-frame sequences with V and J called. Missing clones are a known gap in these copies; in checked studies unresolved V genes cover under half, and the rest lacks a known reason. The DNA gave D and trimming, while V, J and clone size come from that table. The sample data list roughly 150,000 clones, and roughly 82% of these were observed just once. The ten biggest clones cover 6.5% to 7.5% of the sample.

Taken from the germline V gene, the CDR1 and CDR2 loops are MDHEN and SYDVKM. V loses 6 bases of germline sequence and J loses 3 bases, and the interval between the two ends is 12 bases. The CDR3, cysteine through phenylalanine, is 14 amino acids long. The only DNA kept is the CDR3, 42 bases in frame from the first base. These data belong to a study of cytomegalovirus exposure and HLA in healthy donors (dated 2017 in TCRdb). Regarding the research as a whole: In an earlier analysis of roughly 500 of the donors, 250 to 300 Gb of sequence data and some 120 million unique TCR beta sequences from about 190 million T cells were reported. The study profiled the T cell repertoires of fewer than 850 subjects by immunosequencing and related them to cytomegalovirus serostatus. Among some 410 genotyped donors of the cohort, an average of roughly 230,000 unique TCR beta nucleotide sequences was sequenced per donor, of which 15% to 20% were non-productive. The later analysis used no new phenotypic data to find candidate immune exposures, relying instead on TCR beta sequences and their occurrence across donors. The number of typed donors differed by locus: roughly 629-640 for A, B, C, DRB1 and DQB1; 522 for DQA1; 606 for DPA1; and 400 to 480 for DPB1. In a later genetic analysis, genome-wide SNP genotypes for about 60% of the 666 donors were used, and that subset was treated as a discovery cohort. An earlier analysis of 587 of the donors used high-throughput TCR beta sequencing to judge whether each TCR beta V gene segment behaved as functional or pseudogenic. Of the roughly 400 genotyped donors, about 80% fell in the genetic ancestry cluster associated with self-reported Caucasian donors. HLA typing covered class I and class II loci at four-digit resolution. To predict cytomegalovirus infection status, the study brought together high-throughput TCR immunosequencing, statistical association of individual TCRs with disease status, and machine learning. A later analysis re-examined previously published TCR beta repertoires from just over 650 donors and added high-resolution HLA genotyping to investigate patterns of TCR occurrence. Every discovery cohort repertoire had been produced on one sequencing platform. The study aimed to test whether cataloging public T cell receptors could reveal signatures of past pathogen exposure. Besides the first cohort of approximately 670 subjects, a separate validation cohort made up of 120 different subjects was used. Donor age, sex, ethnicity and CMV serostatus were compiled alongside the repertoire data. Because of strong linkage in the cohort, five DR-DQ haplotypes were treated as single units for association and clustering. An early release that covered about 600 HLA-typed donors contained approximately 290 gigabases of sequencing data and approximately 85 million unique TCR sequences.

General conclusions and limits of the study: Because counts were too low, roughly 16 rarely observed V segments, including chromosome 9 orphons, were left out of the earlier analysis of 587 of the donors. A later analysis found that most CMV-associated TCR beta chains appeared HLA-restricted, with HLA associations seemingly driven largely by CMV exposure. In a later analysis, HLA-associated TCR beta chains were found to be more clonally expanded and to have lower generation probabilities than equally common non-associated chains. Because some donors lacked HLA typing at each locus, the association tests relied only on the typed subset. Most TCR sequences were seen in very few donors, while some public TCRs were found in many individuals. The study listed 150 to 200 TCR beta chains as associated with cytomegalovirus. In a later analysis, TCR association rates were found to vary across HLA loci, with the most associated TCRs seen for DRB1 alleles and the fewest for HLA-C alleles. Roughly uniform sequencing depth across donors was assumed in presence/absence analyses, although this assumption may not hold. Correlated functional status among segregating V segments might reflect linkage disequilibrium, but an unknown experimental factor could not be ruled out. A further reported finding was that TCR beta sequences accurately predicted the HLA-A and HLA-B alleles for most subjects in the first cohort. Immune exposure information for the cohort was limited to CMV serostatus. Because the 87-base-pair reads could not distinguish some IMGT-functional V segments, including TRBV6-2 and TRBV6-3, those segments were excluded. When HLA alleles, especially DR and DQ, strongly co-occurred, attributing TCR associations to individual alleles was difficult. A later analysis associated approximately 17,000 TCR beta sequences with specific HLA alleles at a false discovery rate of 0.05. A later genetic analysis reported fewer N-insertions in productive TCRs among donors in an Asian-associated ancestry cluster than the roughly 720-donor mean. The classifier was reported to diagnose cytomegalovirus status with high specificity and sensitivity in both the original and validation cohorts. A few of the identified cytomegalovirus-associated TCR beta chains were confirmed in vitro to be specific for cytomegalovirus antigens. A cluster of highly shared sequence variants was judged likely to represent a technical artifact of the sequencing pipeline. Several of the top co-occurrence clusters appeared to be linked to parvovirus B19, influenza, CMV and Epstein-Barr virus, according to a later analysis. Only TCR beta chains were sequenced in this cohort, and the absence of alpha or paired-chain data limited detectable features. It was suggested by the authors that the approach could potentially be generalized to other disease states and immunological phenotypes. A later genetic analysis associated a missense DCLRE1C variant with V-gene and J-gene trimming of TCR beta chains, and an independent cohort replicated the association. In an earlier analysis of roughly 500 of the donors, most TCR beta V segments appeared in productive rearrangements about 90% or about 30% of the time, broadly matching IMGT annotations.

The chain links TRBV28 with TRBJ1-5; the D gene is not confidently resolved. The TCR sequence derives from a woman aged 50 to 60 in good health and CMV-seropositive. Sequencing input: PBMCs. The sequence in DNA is TGTGCCAGCAGCTCTACAGCAACCAATCAGCCCCAGCATTTT. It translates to CASSSTATNQPQHF.